This T cell receptor (beta chain) is drawn from a study of response to subunit inactivated influenza vaccine. Study-wide results and caveats: The authors proposed limited new T cell recruitment per seasonal influenza vaccination.

Trimming removed 6 bases at V and 0 bases at J, with 11 bases between. The CDR3 loop spans 14 amino acids. Germline V gives CDR1 MNHNS, CDR2 SASEGT. This clonotype was picked up a small number of times. Antigen specificity is unknown. TCRdb fed the RT-PCR reads into MiXCR, producing one record per CDR3 protein. The sample yields about 570,000 distinct CDR3 sequences, roughly 12% seen once. Sequencing was performed on PBMCs from blood, taken on the day of vaccination. The clonotype originates from a man aged 50-60 years who received an inactivated influenza vaccine. V gene TRBV6-1 combines with J gene TRBJ1-2; perhaps TRBD1 as D (5 bases). Written as DNA, the CDR3 is TGTGCCAGCAGGGCCGGGGCAACTAACTATGGCTACACCTTC. Amino acid sequence: CASRAGATNYGYTF.